This TCR beta chain was sequenced in a study of blood T cell repertoires in COVID-19. Overall study context: From the United States, Italy and Spain came samples of acute and convalescent COVID-19.

Original data processing: From reference gene primer amplification, estimates of nucleated cell counts were derived. Assay used: immunoSEQ multiplex PCR; TCRdb lists only in-frame clones, some missing. V, J and clone size reflect that table, while D and trimming were determined from the DNA. The repertoire holds roughly 250,000 clones, with approximately 90% as singletons. The junction had 6 bases not matched to a gene; V was cut back by 3 bases and J by 5 bases. This CDR3 is 14 amino acids long. CDR1 and CDR2 from the germline V gene are LNHDA and SQIVND (reference sequence). This chain connects TRBV19 to TRBJ1-2; 7 bases are a match to TRBD1. Sequences were obtained from peripheral blood. The receptor was isolated from a man aged 25 to 40 with acute or convalescent COVID-19. CDR3 loop: CASSIQGGYYGYTF. The CDR3 bases are TGTGCCAGTAGTATCCAAGGGGGCTATTATGGCTACACCTTC.